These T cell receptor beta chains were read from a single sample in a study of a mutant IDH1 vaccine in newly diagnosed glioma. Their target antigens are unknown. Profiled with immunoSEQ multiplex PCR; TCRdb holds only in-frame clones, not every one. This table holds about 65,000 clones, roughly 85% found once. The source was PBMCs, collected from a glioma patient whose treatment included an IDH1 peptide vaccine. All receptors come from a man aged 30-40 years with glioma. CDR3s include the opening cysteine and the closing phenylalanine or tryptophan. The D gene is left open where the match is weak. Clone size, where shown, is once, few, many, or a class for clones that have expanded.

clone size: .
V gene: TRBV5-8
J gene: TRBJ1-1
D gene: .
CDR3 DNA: TGTGCCAGCAGCTTTCATATTTACACTGAAGCTTTCTTT
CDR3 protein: CASSFHIYTEAFF

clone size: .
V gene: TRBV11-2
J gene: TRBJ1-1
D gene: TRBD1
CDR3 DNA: TGTGCCAGCAGTCCCCCGCCGGGACAGCAGAACACTGAAGCTTTCTTT
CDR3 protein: CASSPPPGQQNTEAFF

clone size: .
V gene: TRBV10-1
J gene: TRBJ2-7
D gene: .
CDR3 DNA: TGCGCCAGCAGTGAGACACTACGGGTCTCCTACGAGCAGTACTTC
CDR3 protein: CASSETLRVSYEQYF

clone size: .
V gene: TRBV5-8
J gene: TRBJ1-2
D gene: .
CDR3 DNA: TGTGCCAGCAGCTTGTTTAACTATGGCTACACCTTC
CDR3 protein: CASSLFNYGYTF

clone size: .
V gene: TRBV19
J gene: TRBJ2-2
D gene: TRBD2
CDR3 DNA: TGTGCCAGTAGTATAAGGGATAGCGGGGCACTGGGCGGGGAGCTGTTTTTT
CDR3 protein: CASSIRDSGALGGELFF

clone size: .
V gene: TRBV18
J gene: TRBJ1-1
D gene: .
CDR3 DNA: TGTGCCAGCTCACCTCCCCTTCAAAACACTGAAGCTTTCTTT
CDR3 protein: CASSPPLQNTEAFF

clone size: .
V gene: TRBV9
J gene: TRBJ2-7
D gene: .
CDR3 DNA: TGTGCCAGCAGCGCGACGGGATCTAATGCCTACGAGCAGTACTTC
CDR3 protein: CASSATGSNAYEQYF

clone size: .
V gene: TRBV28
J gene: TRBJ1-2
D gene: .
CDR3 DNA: TGTGCCAGCAGAGACAGCTATGGCTACACCTTC
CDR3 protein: CASRDSYGYTF

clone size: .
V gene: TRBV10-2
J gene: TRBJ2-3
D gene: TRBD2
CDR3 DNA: TGCGCCAGCAGTGAGGATCTAGCGGGAACTAGCACAGATACGCAGTATTTT
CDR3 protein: CASSEDLAGTSTDTQYF

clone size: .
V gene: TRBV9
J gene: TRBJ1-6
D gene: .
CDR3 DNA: TGTGCCAGCAGCGTAGATATAGGAAATTCACCCCTCCACTTT
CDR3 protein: CASSVDIGNSPLHF

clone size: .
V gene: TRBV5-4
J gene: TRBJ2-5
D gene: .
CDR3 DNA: TGTGCCAGCAGCCCTAAGAGGGGGTCAGAGACCCAGTACTTC
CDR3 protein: CASSPKRGSETQYF

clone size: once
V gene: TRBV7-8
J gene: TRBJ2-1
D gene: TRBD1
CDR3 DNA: TGTGCCAGCAGCTTAGGGCAGGGGGCTGTGGATAAGCAGTTCTTC
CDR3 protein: CASSLGQGAVDKQFF

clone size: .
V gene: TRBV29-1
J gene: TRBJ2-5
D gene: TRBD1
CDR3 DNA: TGCAGCGGGCAGGGGGCAAGGGAGCAGTACTTC
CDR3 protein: CSGQGAREQYF

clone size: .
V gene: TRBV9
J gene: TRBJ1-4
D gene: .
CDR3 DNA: TGTGCCAGCAGCGTAGGAATGCAGTCTAATGAAAAACTGTTTTTT
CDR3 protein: CASSVGMQSNEKLFF

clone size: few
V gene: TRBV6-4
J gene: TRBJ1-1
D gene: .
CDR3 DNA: TGTGCCAGCAAACGCGGACAGTCGAACACTGAAGCTTTCTTT
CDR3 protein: CASKRGQSNTEAFF

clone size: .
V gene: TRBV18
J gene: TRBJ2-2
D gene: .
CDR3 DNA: TGTGCCAGCTCACCACAAGGCGGGGCGAACACCGGGGAGCTGTTTTTT
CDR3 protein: CASSPQGGANTGELFF

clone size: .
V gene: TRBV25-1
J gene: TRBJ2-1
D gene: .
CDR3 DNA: TGTGCCAGCAGCGAACCGGGGCCCTATGAGCAGTTCTTC
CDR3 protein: CASSEPGPYEQFF

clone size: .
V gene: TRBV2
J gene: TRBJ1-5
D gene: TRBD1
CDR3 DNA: TGTGCCAGCAGGAAACAGGGGGGTAATCAGCCCCAGCATTTT
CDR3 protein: CASRKQGGNQPQHF

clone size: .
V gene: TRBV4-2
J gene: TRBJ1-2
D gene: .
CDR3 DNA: TGTGCCAGCACGTCTCCCTCGGGGTATGGCTACACCTTC
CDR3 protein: CASTSPSGYGYTF

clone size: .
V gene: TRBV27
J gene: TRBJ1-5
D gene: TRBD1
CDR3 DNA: TGTGCCAGCTCTGACAGGGGGAATTTAGCCCAGCATTTT
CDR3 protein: CASSDRGNLAQHF

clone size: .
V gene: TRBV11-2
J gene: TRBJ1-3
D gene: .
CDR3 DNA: TGTGCCAGCAGCTTAGATCTCCCGGGACGGAGCTCTGGAAACACCATATATTTT
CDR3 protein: CASSLDLPGRSSGNTIYF

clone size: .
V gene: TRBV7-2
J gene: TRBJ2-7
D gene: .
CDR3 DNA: TGTGCCAGCAAACCGAGGGAGCTCGACGAGCAGTACTTC
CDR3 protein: CASKPRELDEQYF

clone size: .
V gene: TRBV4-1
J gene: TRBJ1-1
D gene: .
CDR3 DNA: TGCGCCAGCAGCCATCCCCTTCGGGGTCACACTGAAGCTTTCTTT
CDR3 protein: CASSHPLRGHTEAFF

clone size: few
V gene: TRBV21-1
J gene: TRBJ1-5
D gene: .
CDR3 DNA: TGTGCCAGCAGCATAAGACAGCACAATCAGCCCCAGCATTTT
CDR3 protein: CASSIRQHNQPQHF

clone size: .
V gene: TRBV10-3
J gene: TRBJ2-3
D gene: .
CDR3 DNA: TGTGCCATCAGCCGGACAGCCACAGATACGCAGTATTTT
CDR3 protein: CAISRTATDTQYF

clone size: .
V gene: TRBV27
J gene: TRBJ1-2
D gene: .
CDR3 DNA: TGTGCCAGTGCCCCCCTTAGGGATAGCTATGGCTACACCTTC
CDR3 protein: CASAPLRDSYGYTF

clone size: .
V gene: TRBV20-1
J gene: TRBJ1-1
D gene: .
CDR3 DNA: TGCAGTGCTAGGGTAACTGAAGCTTTCTTT
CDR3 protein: CSARVTEAFF

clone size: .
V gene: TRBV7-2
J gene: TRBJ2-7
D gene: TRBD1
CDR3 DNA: TGTGCCAGCAGAACCGGGACAGGATCGTACGAGCAGTACTTC
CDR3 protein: CASRTGTGSYEQYF

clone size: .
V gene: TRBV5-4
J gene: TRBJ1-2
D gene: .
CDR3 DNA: TGTGCCAGCAGCTTGGGGACGTATAACTATGGCTACACCTTC
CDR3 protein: CASSLGTYNYGYTF

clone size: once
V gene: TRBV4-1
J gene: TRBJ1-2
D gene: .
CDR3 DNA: TGCGCCAGCAGCCAAGCGTGGACAGTCTATGGCTACACCTTC
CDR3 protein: CASSQAWTVYGYTF